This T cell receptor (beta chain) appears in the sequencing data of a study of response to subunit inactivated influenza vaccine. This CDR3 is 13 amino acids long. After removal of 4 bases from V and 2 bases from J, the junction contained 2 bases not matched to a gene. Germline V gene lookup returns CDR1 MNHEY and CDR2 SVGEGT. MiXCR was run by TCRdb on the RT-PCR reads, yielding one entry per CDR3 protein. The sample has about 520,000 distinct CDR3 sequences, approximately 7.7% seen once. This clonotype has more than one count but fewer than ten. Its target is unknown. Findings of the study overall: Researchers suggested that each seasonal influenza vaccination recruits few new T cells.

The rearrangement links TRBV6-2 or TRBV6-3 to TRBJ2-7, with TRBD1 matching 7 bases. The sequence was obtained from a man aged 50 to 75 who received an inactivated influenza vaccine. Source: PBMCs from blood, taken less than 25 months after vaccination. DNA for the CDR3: TGTGCCAGCAGTTTCACAGGGGCCTACGAGCAGTACTTC. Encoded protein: CASSFTGAYEQYF.